The sequence of this T cell receptor beta chain was determined in a study of cytomegalovirus exposure and HLA in healthy donors. CDR1 and CDR2 from the germline V gene are LGHNA and YSLEER. The V and J ends lost 4 bases and 4 bases, in that order; junction bases with no gene match: 7. CDR3 length: 15 amino acids. The PCR used 60 Vbeta and 13 Jbeta primers. Generated by immunoSEQ multiplex PCR, the TCRdb table keeps only in-frame clones and is missing some. The sample lists roughly 100,000 clones, around 74% occurring once. The V call is TRBV4-3, the J call TRBJ2-3, with 8 nucleotides matching TRBD1. The sequenced sample was PBMCs. This clonotype was sampled from a middle-aged man in good health and CMV-seropositive. The CDR3 reads CASSLGTGSADTQYF. Written as DNA, the CDR3 is TGCGCCAGCAGCCTCGGGACAGGTTCCGCAGATACGCAGTATTTT.